This is a list of T cell receptor beta chains from one sample in a study of graft-versus-host responses after intestinal transplantation. The data were produced by immunoSEQ multiplex PCR, yet TCRdb's version contains in-frame clones alone and is incomplete. The sample lists approximately 20,000 clones, roughly 72% seen once, with 3% in the top ten. Source: ileum tissue, taken 12 days after intestinal transplant. These receptor sequences come from a human patient who received an intestinal transplant, so some T cells may come from the graft donor. CDR3s include the opening cysteine and the closing phenylalanine or tryptophan. The D gene is left open where the match is weak. For some rows the clone size is stated as once, few or many, or as a class when expanded; others skip it.

j_gene	v_gene	d_gene	abundance	CDR3nt	CDR3aa
TRBJ2-2	TRBV5-1	.	.	TGCGCCAGCAGCTGGGGACACACGAACACCGGGGAGCTGTTTTTT	CASSWGHTNTGELFF
TRBJ2-5	TRBV7-3	TRBD2	.	TGTGCCAGCAGCTTCGGCGGGACTAGTCGAGAGACCCAGTACTTC	CASSFGGTSRETQYF
TRBJ2-7	TRBV20-1	.	.	TGCAGTTCCCCTATTCTCTACGAGCAGTACTTC	CSSPILYEQYF
TRBJ1-1	TRBV6-6	TRBD1	.	TGTGCCAGCACTGGGACAGGGGGTTGTACTGAAGCTTTCTTT	CASTGTGGCTEAFF
TRBJ2-7	TRBV19	.	.	TGTGCCAGTAGTATAGACAGTTTGTCCTACGAGCAGTACTTC	CASSIDSLSYEQYF
TRBJ2-5	TRBV7-3	.	.	TGTGCCAGCAGCTTAGGGCTGAGAGAGACCCAGTACTTC	CASSLGLRETQYF
TRBJ2-5	TRBV4-2	.	once	TGTGCCAGCAGCCGACCGGGGGAGACCCAGTACTTC	CASSRPGETQYF
TRBJ1-6	TRBV7-8	TRBD1	.	TGTGCCAGCAGCAGAGACAGGGCGGTTAATTCACCCCTCCACTTT	CASSRDRAVNSPLHF
TRBJ1-1	TRBV7-9	TRBD1	.	TGTGCCAGCAGCGCCGGACAGGGGATGAACACTGAAGCTTTCTTT	CASSAGQGMNTEAFF
TRBJ1-3	TRBV2	.	.	TGTGCCAGCAGTGTCAGGGGCCGTGGAAACACCATATATTTT	CASSVRGRGNTIYF
TRBJ2-7	TRBV11-3	.	.	TGTGCCAGCAGCCCCTCCGGGATTCCCTACGAGCAGTACTTC	CASSPSGIPYEQYF
TRBJ1-4	TRBV28	.	.	TGTGCCAGCAGTTTCTTGCTACCTATCTCAACTAATGAAAAACTGTTTTTT	CASSFLLPISTNEKLFF
TRBJ2-5	TRBV27	.	.	TGTGCCAGCAGTTGGGAGCCGAGAGGGACCCAGTACTTC	CASSWEPRGTQYF
TRBJ2-7	TRBV10-3	TRBD1	.	TGTGCCATCAGGCCACAGGGGGCCTTTATGGGAGAGCAGTACTTC	CAIRPQGAFMGEQYF
TRBJ1-2	TRBV2	.	few	TGTGCCAGCTGGGGGGTGGAGGGGCACTATGGCTACACCTTC	CASWGVEGHYGYTF
TRBJ2-7	TRBV9	TRBD2	few	TGTGCCAGCAGCGTAGGACTAGCGGGGCCAATCTACGAGCAGTACTTC	CASSVGLAGPIYEQYF
TRBJ1-1	TRBV7-9	TRBD1	few	TGTGCCAGCCGGGACAGGGCCAACACTGAAGCTTTCTTT	CASRDRANTEAFF
TRBJ2-2	TRBV11-2	TRBD2	.	TGTGCCAGCAGCTTACGCCTAACTAGCGGGGGGGCCGTGGCCGGGGAGCTGTTTTTT	CASSLRLTSGGAVAGELFF
TRBJ2-5	TRBV7-2	.	.	TGTGCCAGCAGCTTAGTTGGTGGGCTCCAAGAGACCCAGTACTTC	CASSLVGGLQETQYF
TRBJ1-5	TRBV2	.	once	TGTGCCAGCAGTGAAGGGGAGGGCAATCAGCCCCAGCATTTT	CASSEGEGNQPQHF
TRBJ1-1	TRBV12-5	.	.	TGTGCTAGTGGTTTCAGGGATTTGGCTTTCTTT	CASGFRDLAFF
TRBJ2-5	TRBV19	TRBD2	.	TGTGCCAGTAGTAAGAGGATAGCGGGATTAGAGACCCAGTACTTC	CASSKRIAGLETQYF
TRBJ2-1	TRBV11-2	TRBD2	.	TGTGCCAGCAGCCCACTAGCGGGAAGCTCCTACAATGAGCAGTTCTTC	CASSPLAGSSYNEQFF
TRBJ2-5	TRBV11-3	.	once	TGTGCCAGCAGCTTAGGGGCTGTCCCAGAGACCCAGTACTTC	CASSLGAVPETQYF
TRBJ2-1	TRBV29-1	TRBD1	.	TGCAGCGTTGTAGGGACAGGTGGAAACAATGAGCAGTTCTTC	CSVVGTGGNNEQFF
TRBJ1-4	TRBV5-1	.	.	TGCGCCAGCAGCTTTAATAATGTCGGAGAAGTTAATGAAAAACTGTTTTTT	CASSFNNVGEVNEKLFF
TRBJ1-2	TRBV19	.	few	TGTGCCAGTAGTATCCAGGCCCCGGCTCGGGGCTACACCTTC	CASSIQAPARGYTF
TRBJ2-7	TRBV12-2	.	.	TGTGCAAGTCGGGGACTAGCGGGAGACTCCGAGCAGTACTTC	CASRGLAGDSEQYF
TRBJ2-1	TRBV27	TRBD2	once	TGTGCCAGCAGTTTCCTAGACACTAGCGGGAGTTACAATGAGCAGTTCTTC	CASSFLDTSGSYNEQFF
TRBJ2-3	TRBV5-4	TRBD1	.	TGTGCCAGCAGCACGGACAGGGGGTTGGATACGCAGTATTTT	CASSTDRGLDTQYF
TRBJ2-6	TRBV5-6	.	.	TGTGCCAGCAGCTTGTGGCCTCCAGGGGCCCCCGGGGCCAACGTCCTGACTTTC	CASSLWPPGAPGANVLTF
TRBJ2-3	TRBV4-1	TRBD2	once	TGCGCCAGCAGCCTGCCGGGACTAGGTCCAGATACGCAGTATTTT	CASSLPGLGPDTQYF
TRBJ2-1	TRBV9	.	.	TGTGCCAGCAGCGTAGGTTCCGGCGGCTCTGAGCAGTTCTTC	CASSVGSGGSEQFF
TRBJ1-3	TRBV5-8	.	.	TGTGCCAGCAGCTTGGTAAATCGGTTGGAGAGCTCTGGAAACACCATATATTTT	CASSLVNRLESSGNTIYF
TRBJ1-2	TRBV9	TRBD1	.	TGTGCCAGCAGCCCCGACAGGGAGTATGGCTATGGCTACACCTTC	CASSPDREYGYGYTF
TRBJ2-2	TRBV7-9	.	.	TGTGCCAGCAGCGGCCCGGGAGCCGGGGAGCTGTTTTTT	CASSGPGAGELFF
TRBJ2-3	TRBV15	.	.	TGTGCCACCAGCAGAGCCGCGGGGGCGCCAGATACGCAGTATTTT	CATSRAAGAPDTQYF
TRBJ2-5	TRBV6-5	.	.	TGTGCCAGCAGTTATGAAGGAGGCCAAGAGACCCAGTACTTC	CASSYEGGQETQYF
TRBJ1-5	TRBV27	.	.	TGTGCCAGCAGTTTATCGGGGGCGGGTAGCAATCAGCCCCAGCATTTT	CASSLSGAGSNQPQHF
TRBJ2-1	TRBV19	.	.	TGTGCCAGTACCCGACAGAGCTCCTACAATGAGCAGTTCTTC	CASTRQSSYNEQFF
TRBJ1-2	TRBV28	.	.	TGTGCCAGCAGCCTCAGGGTGAACTATGGCTACACCTTC	CASSLRVNYGYTF
TRBJ2-1	TRBV27	TRBD1	.	TGTGCCAGCAGTTTGTCCAGGGGGATGAATGAGCAGTTCTTC	CASSLSRGMNEQFF
TRBJ1-1	TRBV6-5	.	.	TGTGCCAGCAGTTACTGGTGGGGAGGGAACACTGAAGCTTTCTTT	CASSYWWGGNTEAFF
TRBJ2-7	TRBV7-3	TRBD1	.	TGTGCCAGCAGCCCAAGCCGGGACAGCTACGAGCAGTACTTC	CASSPSRDSYEQYF
TRBJ2-2	TRBV19	.	.	TGTGCCAGTACCCTAGGGGGGGGTGGCGGGGAGCTGTTTTTT	CASTLGGGGGELFF
TRBJ2-3	TRBV19	TRBD2	.	TGTGCCAGTAGTCCCAGCGGGGTTTCAGATACGCAGTATTTT	CASSPSGVSDTQYF
TRBJ2-1	TRBV11-3	TRBD2	.	TGTGCCAGCAGCCCTAGGGGCGGGGGCTACAATGAGCAGTTCTTC	CASSPRGGGYNEQFF
TRBJ2-3	TRBV5-5	TRBD1	.	TGTGCCAGCAGTCGAGGACAGGGGGAAGATACGCAGTATTTT	CASSRGQGEDTQYF
TRBJ2-7	TRBV10-2	TRBD1	.	TGCGCCAGCAGACCACAGGGGTACGAGCAGTACTTC	CASRPQGYEQYF
TRBJ2-1	TRBV27	TRBD2	.	TGTGCCAGCAGTTTGGGAGGGCTGTGGGGTGAGCAGTTCTTC	CASSLGGLWGEQFF
TRBJ1-2	TRBV29-1	TRBD1	.	TGCAGCGTACAGGGGTTGGACGGCTACACCTTC	CSVQGLDGYTF
TRBJ2-5	TRBV4-2	.	.	TGTGCCAGCAGCCCAGGGGCGGGTAACCAAGAGACCCAGTACTTC	CASSPGAGNQETQYF
TRBJ2-1	TRBV9	TRBD2	few	TGTGCCAGCAGCTCCGGTGGACTAGCGCAATACAATGAGCAGTTCTTC	CASSSGGLAQYNEQFF
TRBJ2-1	TRBV2	TRBD2	.	TGTGCCAGCACGGGACTAGCGCTTTACAATGAGCAGTTCTTC	CASTGLALYNEQFF
TRBJ2-1	TRBV5-6	.	.	TGTGCCAGCAGCTTGGGTCCTAGGTCCTACAATGAGCAGTTCTTC	CASSLGPRSYNEQFF
TRBJ2-2	TRBV7-9	TRBD1	.	TGTGCCAGCAGCCCGCCTACGGACAGGGAGGCCGGGGAGCTGTTTTTT	CASSPPTDREAGELFF
TRBJ1-2	TRBV2	.	.	TGTGCCAGCAGTGTCTGGTCCCCGGGCTATGGCTACACCTTC	CASSVWSPGYGYTF
TRBJ2-5	TRBV19	TRBD2	.	TGTGCCAGTAGTATAGATAGCGGGGGTCAAGAGACCCAGTACTTC	CASSIDSGGQETQYF
TRBJ1-5	TRBV18	TRBD1	.	TGTGCCAGCTCACCTGGGACAGGCCTCCACAATCAGCCCCAGCATTTT	CASSPGTGLHNQPQHF
TRBJ2-1	TRBV29-1	TRBD2	.	TGCAGCGTTGACACTAGCGGGGGACTTAATGAGCAGTTCTTC	CSVDTSGGLNEQFF